Shown below are 18 T cell receptor beta chains from a single sample sequenced in a study of T cells in Graves' hyperthyroidism and ophthalmopathy. From RNA transcripts, TCR beta CDR3 regions were amplified. The HTBI set primed first-round TCR CDR3 RT-PCR. TCRdb re-derived calls from the multiplex PCR reads in MiXCR, one entry per CDR3 protein. The sample comprises hundreds of thousands of distinct CDR3 sequences, about 19% of which are singletons, and 15% to 20% rests with the top ten. Sequenced material: blood. Receptors originate from a woman aged 45-60 years with Graves' hyperthyroidism that later progressed to Graves' ophthalmopathy.

This clonotype was observed at least ten times. J is TRBJ1-2 and V is TRBV28; TRBD1 agrees at 7 bases. Germline V gives CDR1 MDHEN, CDR2 SYDVKM. V was clipped by 6 bases and J by 2 bases; unmatched bases: 18. The length of the CDR3 is 18 residues. The CDR3 here is CASRQLTGTARANYGYTF. The DNA of the CDR3 is TGTGCCAGCAGACAACTCACCGGGACAGCTAGAGCCAACTATGGCTACACCTTC.

In its sample, this clonotype was seen many times. This chain connects TRBV7-9 to TRBJ1-1, with 8 positions matching TRBD1. This CDR3 has 14 amino acids. Germline values: CDR1 SEHNR, CDR2 FQNEAQ (reference sequence). V was pared by 8 bases and J by 2 bases, with 7 bases of the junction left unmatched. The CDR3 nucleotides read TGTGCCAGCTCACTGGGACAGGTCAACACTGAAGCTTTCTTT. The encoded protein is CASSLGQVNTEAFF.

This clonotype occurred many times. The CDR3: CASSRGISEPETQYF. DNA of the CDR3: TGTGCCAGCAGTCGGGGGATAAGTGAGCCAGAGACCCAGTACTTC. The chain links TRBV7-9 to TRBJ2-5; the D gene is possibly TRBD2 (6 bases). The CDR3 runs to 15 residues. The ends were cut back, 6 bases at V and 4 bases at J, with 18 bases in the middle. Germline V gives CDR1 SEHNR, CDR2 FQNEAQ (reference sequence).

This clonotype was detected ten times or more. The rearrangement joins TRBV12-3 or TRBV12-4 to TRBJ1-2; 9 positions match TRBD1. V shed 5 bases, J shed 8 bases, and the junction held 9 bases outside the gene matches. This CDR3 comprises 14 residues. Here the CDR3 DNA reads TGTGCCAGCAGTCCCGAACAGGGGGCGCGGGGCTACACCTTC. This translates into CASSPEQGARGYTF.

The chain couples TRBV5-1 to TRBJ2-1, with TRBD2 identical over 7 bases. Germline V gene sequence: CDR1 SGHRS, CDR2 YFSETQ. V shed 7 bases, J shed 2 bases, and the junction held 9 bases outside the gene matches. This CDR3 region has 15 residues. In nucleotides, the CDR3 is TGCGCCAGCGGGGGGGGACTAACAACCTACAATGAGCAGTTCTTC. Its protein product is CASGGGLTTYNEQFF.

The J gene is TRBJ2-3, the V gene TRBV29-1, with 11 nucleotides matching TRBD2. With 8 bases clipped from V and 3 bases from J, the junction kept 10 bases outside the gene matches. Germline V gene data show CDR1 as SQVTM and CDR2 as ANQGSEA. The CDR3 runs 15 residues. CDR3 residues: CSFLGLAVATDTQYF. The CDR3 DNA is TGCAGCTTTTTGGGACTAGCGGTAGCAACAGATACGCAGTATTTT.

Only a few counts were recorded for this clonotype. This rearrangement joins TRBV9 to TRBJ2-1, with 11 bases identical to TRBD2. This CDR3 spans 16 amino acids. After removal of 3 bases from V and 6 bases from J, the junction contained 8 bases not matched to a gene. The germline V gene encodes CDR1 SGDLS and CDR2 YYNGEE. CDR3 bases: TGTGCCAGCAGCGGAATAACTAGCGGGGGAATCAATGAGCAGTTCTTC. This sequence encodes CASSGITSGGINEQFF.

This clonotype was detected ten times or more. The chain employs TRBV20-1 and TRBJ2-7; possibly TRBD1 for D (8 bases). CDR3 size: 15 residues. The germline CDR1 and CDR2 sequences are DFQATT and SNEGSKA (reference sequence). Trimming shortened V by 5 bases and J by 0 bases, and 17 bases separated the two germline ends. The CDR3 DNA reads as TGCAGTGCTGTCCGGGGGGACAGGCCCTCCTACGAGCAGTACTTC. Protein product: CSAVRGDRPSYEQYF.

The genes are TRBV18 and TRBJ1-5; D is perhaps TRBD1 (6 bases). The CDR3 length is 15 residues. V lost 2 bases, J lost 5 bases, and 13 bases lay in between. Per germline, CDR1 KGHSH and CDR2 LQKENI. CDR3 bases: TGTGCCAGCTCACCAATCTCAGGGGATTATCAGCCCCAGCATTTT. Encoded protein: CASSPISGDYQPQHF.

This clonotype appeared a few times. CDR3 amino acids: CASSPAPPNYGYTF. The CDR3 nucleotides are TGTGCCAGCAGCCCAGCTCCCCCCAACTATGGCTACACCTTC. The chain is built from TRBV5-6 and TRBJ1-2; no clear D gene. Per germline, CDR1 SGHDT and CDR2 YYEEEE. CDR3 length equals 14 residues. V gave up 4 bases and J gave up 2 bases, with 12 bases separating them.

This clonotype showed up many times. This chain uses TRBV3-1 with TRBJ2-7; D gene unclear. Trimming left V 6 bases short and J 0 bases short, with 12 bases between. CDR3 length: 14 residues. CDR1 and CDR2 (germline): LGHDT, YNNKEL (reference sequence). CDR3 loop: CASSLSGPSYEQYF. DNA for the CDR3: TGTGCCAGCAGTCTTTCTGGTCCCTCCTACGAGCAGTACTTC.

This clonotype was detected a few times. Possible read error: a much larger clone is one base away. This chain connects TRBV20-1 to TRBJ1-2; D remains ambiguous. The CDR3 sequence is 14 residues long. Germline V lookup: CDR1 DFQATT, CDR2 SNEGSKA (reference sequence). The CDR3 sequence is CSAKAPSGYYGDTF. The CDR3 bases are TGCAGTGCTAAGGCCCCTAGTGGGTACTATGGCGACACCTTC.

This clonotype was seen a few times. The chain combines TRBV20-1 with TRBJ1-1; unclear D gene. The CDR3 sequence is 12 residues long. CDR1 is DFQATT, CDR2 SNEGSKA, per germline (reference sequence). The V and J ends lost 1 base and 7 bases respectively, with 10 bases between them. The CDR3 region has the DNA TGCAGTGCTAGAGGATCGGCGGTTGAAGCTTTCTTT. Translated, it gives CSARGSAVEAFF.

The CDR3 nucleotides are TGTGCCAGTAGTATCGTAGACCCAGGGTACGGCGTCAACACTGAAGCTTTCTTT. It codes for CASSIVDPGYGVNTEAFF. The gene calls are TRBV19 and TRBJ1-1, with a weak D call TRBD1 (5 bases). V lost 3 bases, J lost 2 bases, and 22 bases lay in between. The CDR3 consists of 18 residues. Germline V gives CDR1 LNHDA, CDR2 SQIVND (reference sequence). Looking up the rest from reference TRBV19 and TRBJ1-1 gives the full variable domain: DGGITQSPKYLFRKEGQNVTLSCEQNLNHDAMYWYRQDPGQGLRLIYYSQIVNDFQKGDIAEGYSVSREKKESFPLTVTSAQKNPTAFYLCASSIVDPGYGVNTEAFFGQGTRLTVV.

This clonotype was detected ten times or more. The chain joins TRBV12-3 or TRBV12-4 to TRBJ1-2; TRBD1 might be the D (5 bases). The CDR3 contains 14 residues. The V and J ends lost 6 bases and 4 bases respectively, with 15 bases between them. DNA of the CDR3: TGTGCCAGCAGGCCCGGTGAGGGGCGCTATGGCTACACCTTC. Translating it yields CASRPGEGRYGYTF.

The gene calls are TRBV7-2 and TRBJ2-5, with a weak D call TRBD2 (6 bases). Germline CDR1 SGHTA, CDR2 FQGNSA. V was pared by 5 bases and J by 5 bases, with 15 bases between. CDR3 size: 14 residues. CDR3 bases: TGTGCCAGCAGCGGCTGGGAAGGAGGGGAGACCCAGTACTTC. Encoded protein: CASSGWEGGETQYF.

The gene calls are TRBV6-1 and TRBJ1-5, with D hard to call. Between the trimmed V and J ends, which lost 5 bases and 5 bases, there was a span of 10 bases. Germline V gene lookup returns CDR1 MNHNS and CDR2 SASEGT. The CDR3 sequence is 13 residues long. The DNA for the CDR3 is TGTGCCAGCAGTACCCTTCCCCATCAGCCCCAGCATTTT. Its protein product is CASSTLPHQPQHF.

The chain has TRBV30 and TRBJ2-3; 10 nucleotides agree with TRBD1. V shed 6 bases, J shed 4 bases, and the junction held 10 bases outside the gene matches. The CDR3 sequence is 15 residues long. Looked up from germline, CDR1 is GTSNPN and CDR2 is SVGIG (reference sequence). In nucleotides, the CDR3 is TGTGCCTGTAGTCCGGGGACAGGGGATGCAGATACGCAGTATTTT. Translated: CACSPGTGDADTQYF. The whole variable domain, remainder taken from reference TRBV30 and TRBJ2-3, is SQTIHQWPATLVQPVGSPLSLECTVEGTSNPNLYWYRQAAGRGLQLLFYSVGIGQISSEVPQNLSASRPQDRQFILSSKKLLLSDSGFYLCACSPGTGDADTQYFGPGTRLTVL.